This record covers a single TCR beta chain. The data belong to a study of blood T cell repertoires in COVID-19. Overall study: The cDNA or gDNA used as material had been derived from T cells, B-cell-depleted T cells, or PBMCs.

Looked up from germline, CDR1 is LNHDA and CDR2 is SQIVND (reference sequence). Trimming shortened V by 7 bases and J by 1 base, and 16 bases separated the two germline ends. The CDR3 length is 15 residues. This table comes from immunoSEQ multiplex PCR, and its TCRdb copy is limited to in-frame clones, with some not included. The sample records a few hundred thousand clones, approximately 89% being singletons. The rearrangement joins TRBV19 to TRBJ1-1; a weak D match, TRBD1 (5 bases). This TCR derives from a woman between 70 and 85 years old with COVID-19, enrolled during active disease. Material for sequencing was peripheral blood. CDR3 in DNA: TGTGCCAGTACCACTGGTCCCCAGGGGAACACTGAAGCTTTCTTT. This codes for CASTTGPQGNTEAFF. Supplemented by reference TRBV19 and TRBJ1-1, the full variable domain reads DGGITQSPKYLFRKEGQNVTLSCEQNLNHDAMYWYRQDPGQGLRLIYYSQIVNDFQKGDIAEGYSVSREKKESFPLTVTSAQKNPTAFYLCASTTGPQGNTEAFFGQGTRLTVV.